This T cell receptor beta chain derives from a study of T cell responses to AZD1222 COVID-19 vaccine (TCRdb year 2021). With respect to the entire study: TCR sequencing covered more than 230 trial participants: approximately 200 given two doses of AZD1222 and about 26 given two doses of MenACWY control vaccine. Trial participants were enrolled by age into subgroups of 18-55, 56-69 and 70-plus years, and 148, 28 and 57 TCR-sequenced participants, respectively, were included in these subgroups.

CDR1 and CDR2 are drawn from the germline V gene (reference sequence): GTSNPN, SVGIG. Trimming costs V 1 base and J 13 bases, and their ends lie 8 bases apart. Including the terminal cysteine and phenylalanine, the CDR3 comprises 11 residues. Of all the DNA, just the CDR3 is kept, 33 bases in frame from base 1. Notes on this clone: Its specific antigen is unknown. Base qualities were left out, and no much larger clone turns up one base away.

The CDR3 regions of human TCRbeta chains were analyzed by immunosequencing. In the source study's methods: Repertoire TCRs were matched against a reference library of SARS-CoV-2-specific TCRs generated with the MIRA antigen-specificity platform. Breadth was defined as the fraction of unique TCRs that were SARS-CoV-2-associated. Depth was defined as the fraction of total T cells that were SARS-CoV-2-associated. Each spike-specific TCR was assigned to its reactive spike region and to a CD4 or CD8 class using the MIRA data. Log10-transformed breadth and depth values were compared by one-way ANOVA with Sidak's multiple comparisons tests. TCRdb stores this immuneACCESS table with in-frame sequences only. Part of the clones is absent; in the studies checked, under half of the shortfall reflects unresolved V genes, and no reason is known for the rest. V and J calls and clone size follow that table, whereas D and trimming were derived from the DNA. This sample holds around 140,000 clones; roughly 90% were observed only once. 1.5% to 2% of the sample is taken by the ten largest.

The meaning of the sample's time point label: about 28 days (+/-7) after the second vaccine dose. AZD1222 recipients given second doses at about 4 weeks or at about 12 weeks were pooled, since spike-specific TCR depth and breadth were not found to differ between the two schedules. The vaccinee samples were drawn from two UK trials, COV001 and COV002, one of which was a single-blind randomized controlled phase 2/3 trial testing AZD1222 (ChAdOx1 nCoV-19) in healthy adults. For TCRbeta chain sequencing, PBMC samples from trial participants were taken at day 0 and at day 28 after the second dose. Results the study describes overall, beyond this receptor: Conclusions about previously exposed vaccinees were limited because only six AZD1222 recipients were SARS-CoV-2 seropositive at baseline. Reportedly, close to half of the unique spike-specific TCRs recognized epitopes lying outside the regions that are mutated in the B.1.351 and B.1.1.7 variants. Participants were mostly white British, with more females than males. The authors suggested clonal diversity may have been underestimated. No day 14 peak-response samples were available, so repertoires were characterized only after the peak T cell response. In the small 56-69-year group, the increase in depth fell short of significance, most likely because of low power. A significant rise in spike-specific TCR breadth and depth was observed after two AZD1222 doses relative to day 0 and relative to MenACWY recipients. The whole spike protein was spanned by vaccine-associated CD4 TCRs, and dominant responses were seen in regions 160-218 and 743-854.

The specimen comprised peripheral blood, sampled 28 days after the second AZD1222 dose. The receptor's source is an adult who received the AZD1222 COVID-19 vaccine. The receptor chain draws on TRBV30 and TRBJ1-6, with no D gene named confidently. The sequence in DNA is TGTGCCTGGAGTGCAGTGGGCCCCCTCCACTTT. Translated, this gives CAWSAVGPLHF.